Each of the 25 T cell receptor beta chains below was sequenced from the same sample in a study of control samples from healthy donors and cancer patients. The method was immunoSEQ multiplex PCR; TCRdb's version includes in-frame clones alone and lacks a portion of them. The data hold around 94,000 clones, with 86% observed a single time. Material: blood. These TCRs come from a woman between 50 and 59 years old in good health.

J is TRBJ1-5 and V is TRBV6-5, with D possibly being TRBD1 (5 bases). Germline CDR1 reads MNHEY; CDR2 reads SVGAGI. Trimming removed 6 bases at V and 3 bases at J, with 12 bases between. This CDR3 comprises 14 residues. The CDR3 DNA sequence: TGTGCCAGCAGCCGGGGGTTCCTCAATCAGCCCCAGCATTTT. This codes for CASSRGFLNQPQHF.

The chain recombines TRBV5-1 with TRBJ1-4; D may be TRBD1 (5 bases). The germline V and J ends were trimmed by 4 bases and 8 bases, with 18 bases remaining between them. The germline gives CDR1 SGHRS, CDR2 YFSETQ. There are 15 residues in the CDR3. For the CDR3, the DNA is TGCGCCAGCAGCGCTGGAAGTAGAGGGGTAGAAAAACTGTTTTTT. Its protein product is CASSAGSRGVEKLFF.

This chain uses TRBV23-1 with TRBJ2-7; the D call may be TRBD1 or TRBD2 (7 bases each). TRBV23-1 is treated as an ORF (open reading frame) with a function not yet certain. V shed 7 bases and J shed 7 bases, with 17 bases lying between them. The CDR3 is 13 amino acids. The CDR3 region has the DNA TGCGCCAGCATAGCAGGGGGGGAGTGGGAGCAGTACTTC. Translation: CASIAGGEWEQYF.

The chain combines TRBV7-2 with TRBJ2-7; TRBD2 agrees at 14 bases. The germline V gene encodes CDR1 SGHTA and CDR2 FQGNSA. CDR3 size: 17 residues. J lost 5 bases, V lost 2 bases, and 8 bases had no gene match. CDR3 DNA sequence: TGTGCCAGCAGCTTAATGGGGACTAGCGGGAGTGCCGACGAGCAGTACTTC. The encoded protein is CASSLMGTSGSADEQYF.

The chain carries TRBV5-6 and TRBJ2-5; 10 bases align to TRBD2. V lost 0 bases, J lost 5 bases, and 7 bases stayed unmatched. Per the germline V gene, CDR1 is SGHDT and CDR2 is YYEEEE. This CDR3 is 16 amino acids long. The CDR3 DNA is TGTGCCAGCAGCTTGGTCCTAGCGGGAGTCGGCGAGACCCAGTACTTC. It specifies CASSLVLAGVGETQYF.

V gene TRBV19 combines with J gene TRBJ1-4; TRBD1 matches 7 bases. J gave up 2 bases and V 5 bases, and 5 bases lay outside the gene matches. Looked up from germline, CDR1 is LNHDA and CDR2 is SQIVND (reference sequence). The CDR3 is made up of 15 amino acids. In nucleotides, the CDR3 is TGTGCCAGTAGTCCCGACAGGGTGACTAATGAAAAACTGTTTTTT. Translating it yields CASSPDRVTNEKLFF. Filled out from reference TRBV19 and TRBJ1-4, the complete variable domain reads DGGITQSPKYLFRKEGQNVTLSCEQNLNHDAMYWYRQDPGQGLRLIYYSQIVNDFQKGDIAEGYSVSREKKESFPLTVTSAQKNPTAFYLCASSPDRVTNEKLFFGSGTQLSVL.

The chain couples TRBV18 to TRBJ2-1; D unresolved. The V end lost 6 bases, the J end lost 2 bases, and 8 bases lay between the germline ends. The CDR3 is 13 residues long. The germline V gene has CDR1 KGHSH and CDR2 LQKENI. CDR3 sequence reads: CASSSLTYNEQFF. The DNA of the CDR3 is TGTGCCAGCTCGTCTCTGACCTACAATGAGCAGTTCTTC.

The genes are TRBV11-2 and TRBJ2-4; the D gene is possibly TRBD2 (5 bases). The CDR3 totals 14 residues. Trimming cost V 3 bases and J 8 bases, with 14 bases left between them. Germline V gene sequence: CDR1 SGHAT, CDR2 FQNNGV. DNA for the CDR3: TGTGCCAGCAGCTTTCGGGCCCCGGAGGACATTCAGTACTTC. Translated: CASSFRAPEDIQYF.

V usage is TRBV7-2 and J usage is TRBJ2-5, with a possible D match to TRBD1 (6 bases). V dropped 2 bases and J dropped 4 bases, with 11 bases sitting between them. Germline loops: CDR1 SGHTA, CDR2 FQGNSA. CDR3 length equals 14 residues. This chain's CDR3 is CASSLRGQVETQYF. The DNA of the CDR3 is TGTGCCAGCAGCTTAAGGGGACAAGTAGAGACCCAGTACTTC.

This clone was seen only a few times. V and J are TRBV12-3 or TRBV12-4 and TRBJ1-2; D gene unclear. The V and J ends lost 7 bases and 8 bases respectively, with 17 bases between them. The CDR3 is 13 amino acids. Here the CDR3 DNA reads TGTGCCAGCACCCGTACCGACGGGTACGGCTACACCTTC. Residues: CASTRTDGYGYTF.

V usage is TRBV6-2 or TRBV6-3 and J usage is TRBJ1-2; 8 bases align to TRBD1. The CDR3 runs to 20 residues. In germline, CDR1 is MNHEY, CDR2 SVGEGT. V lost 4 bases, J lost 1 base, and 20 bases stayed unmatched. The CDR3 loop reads CASSSTELTGTGLHNYGYTF. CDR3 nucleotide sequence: TGTGCCAGCAGTTCAACTGAATTAACCGGGACAGGCCTTCATAACTATGGCTACACCTTC.

CDR3 nucleotide sequence: TGTGCCAGCAGCTCTCTAACCAGCTCCTACAATGAGCAGTTCTTC. Translation: CASSSLTSSYNEQFF. V and J are TRBV11-3 and TRBJ2-1, with D hard to call. This CDR3 region has 15 residues. V shed 4 bases and J shed 0 bases, with 10 bases lying between them. In germline, CDR1 is SGHNT, CDR2 YENEEA. Filled out from reference TRBV11-3 and TRBJ2-1, the complete variable domain reads EAGVVQSPRYKIIEKKQPVAFWCNPISGHNTLYWYLQNLGQGPELLIRYENEEAVDDSQLPKDRFSAERLKGVDSTLKIQPAELGDSAVYLCASSSLTSSYNEQFFGPGTRLTVL.

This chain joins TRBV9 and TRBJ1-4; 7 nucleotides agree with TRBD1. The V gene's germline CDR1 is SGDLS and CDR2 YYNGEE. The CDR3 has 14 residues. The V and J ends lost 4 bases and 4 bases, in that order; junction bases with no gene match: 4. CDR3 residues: CASSPGQVNEKLFF. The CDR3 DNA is TGTGCCAGCAGCCCTGGACAGGTTAATGAAAAACTGTTTTTT.

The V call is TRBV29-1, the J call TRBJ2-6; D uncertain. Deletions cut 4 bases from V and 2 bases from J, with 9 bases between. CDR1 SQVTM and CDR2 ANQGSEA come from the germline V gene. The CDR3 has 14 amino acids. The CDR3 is CSVGKDTGANVLTF. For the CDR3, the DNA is TGCAGCGTTGGAAAGGATACTGGGGCCAACGTCCTGACTTTC. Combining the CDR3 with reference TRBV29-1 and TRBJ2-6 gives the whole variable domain SAVISQKPSRDICQRGTSLTIQCQVDSQVTMMFWYRQQPGQSLTLIATANQGSEATYESGFVIDKFPISRPNLTFSTLTVSNMSPEDSSIYLCSVGKDTGANVLTFGAGSRLTVL.

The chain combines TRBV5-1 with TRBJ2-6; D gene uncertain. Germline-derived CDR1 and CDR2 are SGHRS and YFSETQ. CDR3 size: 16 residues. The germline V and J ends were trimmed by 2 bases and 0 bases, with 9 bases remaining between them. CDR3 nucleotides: TGCGCCAGCAGCTTACGTGGGGACTCTGGGGCCAACGTCCTGACTTTC. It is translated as CASSLRGDSGANVLTF.

In DNA form, the CDR3 reads TGTGCCAGCAGCTTAGCCAGAAGCGGGGGAGCTTACCACGAGCAGTACTTC. Its protein product is CASSLARSGGAYHEQYF. The chain links TRBV11-2 to TRBJ2-7, with 8 bases identical to TRBD2. The CDR3 sequence is 17 residues long. With V trimmed by 1 base and J by 5 bases, 13 bases remained unmatched. Germline CDR1 SGHAT, CDR2 FQNNGV.

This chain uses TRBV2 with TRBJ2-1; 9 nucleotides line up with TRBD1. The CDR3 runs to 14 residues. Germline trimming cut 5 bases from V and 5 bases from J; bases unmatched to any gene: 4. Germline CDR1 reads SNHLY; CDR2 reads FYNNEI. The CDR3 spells CASSFRTGDNEQFF. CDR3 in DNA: TGTGCCAGCAGTTTCCGGACAGGGGACAATGAGCAGTTCTTC.

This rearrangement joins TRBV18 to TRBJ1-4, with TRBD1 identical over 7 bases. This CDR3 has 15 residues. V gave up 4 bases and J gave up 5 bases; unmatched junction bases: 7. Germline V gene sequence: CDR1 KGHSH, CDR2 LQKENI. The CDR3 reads CASSRTGQKNEKLFF. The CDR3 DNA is TGTGCCAGCTCACGGACAGGACAAAAGAATGAAAAACTGTTTTTT.

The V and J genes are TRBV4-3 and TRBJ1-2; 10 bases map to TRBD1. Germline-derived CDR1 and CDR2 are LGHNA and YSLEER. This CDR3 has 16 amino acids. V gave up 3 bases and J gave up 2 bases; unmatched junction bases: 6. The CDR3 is CASSHSGTGENYGYTF. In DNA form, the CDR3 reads TGCGCCAGCAGCCATTCCGGGACAGGGGAAAACTATGGCTACACCTTC.

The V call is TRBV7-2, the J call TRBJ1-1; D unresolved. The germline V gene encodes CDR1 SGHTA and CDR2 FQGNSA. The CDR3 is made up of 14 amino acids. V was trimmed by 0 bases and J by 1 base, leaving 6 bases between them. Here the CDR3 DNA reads TGTGCCAGCAGCTTAGCTGGGGAGAACACTGAAGCTTTCTTT. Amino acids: CASSLAGENTEAFF.

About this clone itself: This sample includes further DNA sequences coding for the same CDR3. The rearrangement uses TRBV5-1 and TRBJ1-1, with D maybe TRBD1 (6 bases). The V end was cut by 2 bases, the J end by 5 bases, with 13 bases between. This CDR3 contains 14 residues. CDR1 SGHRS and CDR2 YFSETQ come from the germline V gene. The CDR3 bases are TGCGCCAGCAGCTTAGGAGGGGGGGGGACTGAAGCTTTCTTT. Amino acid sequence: CASSLGGGGTEAFF.

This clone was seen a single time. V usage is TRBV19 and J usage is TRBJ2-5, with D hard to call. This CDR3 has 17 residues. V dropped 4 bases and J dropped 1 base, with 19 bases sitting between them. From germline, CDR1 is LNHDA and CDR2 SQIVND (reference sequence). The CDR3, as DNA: TGTGCCAGTAGTACCCATCCTAGTCTCTCGACCCAAGAGACCCAGTACTTC. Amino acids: CASSTHPSLSTQETQYF.

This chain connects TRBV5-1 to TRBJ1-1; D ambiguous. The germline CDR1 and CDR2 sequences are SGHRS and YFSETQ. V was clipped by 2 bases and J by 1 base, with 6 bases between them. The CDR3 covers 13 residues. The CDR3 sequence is CASSFQENTEAFF. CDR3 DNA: TGCGCCAGCAGCTTTCAAGAGAACACTGAAGCTTTCTTT.

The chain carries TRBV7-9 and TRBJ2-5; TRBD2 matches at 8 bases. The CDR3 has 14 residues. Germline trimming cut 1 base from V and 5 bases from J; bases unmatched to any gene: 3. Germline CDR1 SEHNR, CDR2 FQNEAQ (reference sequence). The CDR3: CASSLGAGVETQYF. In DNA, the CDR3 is TGTGCCAGCAGCTTAGGAGCGGGGGTTGAGACCCAGTACTTC.

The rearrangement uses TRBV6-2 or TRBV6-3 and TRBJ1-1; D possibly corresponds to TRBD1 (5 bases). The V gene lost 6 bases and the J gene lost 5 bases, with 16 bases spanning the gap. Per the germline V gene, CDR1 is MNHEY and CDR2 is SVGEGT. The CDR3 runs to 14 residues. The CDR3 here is CASSRGLERTEAFF. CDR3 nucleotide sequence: TGTGCCAGCAGCCGGGGCCTCGAAAGAACTGAAGCTTTCTTT.